The TCR beta chain under discussion was sequenced for a study of technical replicates of blood from a few donors. Per germline, CDR1 MDHEN and CDR2 SYDVKM. There are 14 residues in the CDR3. Trimming left V 7 bases short and J 2 bases short, with 14 bases between. The data were produced by immunoSEQ multiplex PCR, yet TCRdb's version contains in-frame clones alone and is incomplete. The sample has just under 100,000 clones; about 95% are singletons. The chain is built from TRBV28 and TRBJ2-5; D might be TRBD1 (6 bases). The receptor comes from a human donor in good health. Input material: T cells isolated from PBMCs. CDR3: CASTARTEQETQYF. In DNA form, the CDR3 reads TGTGCCAGCACCGCTCGGACAGAGCAAGAGACCCAGTACTTC.